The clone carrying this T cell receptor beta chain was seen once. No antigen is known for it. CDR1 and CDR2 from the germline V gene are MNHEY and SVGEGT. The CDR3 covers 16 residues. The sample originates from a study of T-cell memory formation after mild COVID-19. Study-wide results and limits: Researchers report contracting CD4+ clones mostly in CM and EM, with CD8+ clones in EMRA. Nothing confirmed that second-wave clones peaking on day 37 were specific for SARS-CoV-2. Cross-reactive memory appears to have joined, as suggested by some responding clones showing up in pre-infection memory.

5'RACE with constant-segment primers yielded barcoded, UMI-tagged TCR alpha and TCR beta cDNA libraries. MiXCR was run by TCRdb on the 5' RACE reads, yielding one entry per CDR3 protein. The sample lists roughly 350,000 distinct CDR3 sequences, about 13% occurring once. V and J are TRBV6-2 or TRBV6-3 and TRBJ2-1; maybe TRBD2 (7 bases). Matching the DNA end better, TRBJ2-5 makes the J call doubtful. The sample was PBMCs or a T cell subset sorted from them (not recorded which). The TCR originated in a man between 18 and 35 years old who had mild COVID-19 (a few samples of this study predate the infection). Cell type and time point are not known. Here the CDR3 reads CASSYGGASGEETQYF. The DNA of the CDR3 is TGTGCCAGCAGTTATGGGGGGGCAAGCGGAGAAGAGACCCAGTACTTC.